The clone carrying this TCR beta chain showed up just once. This entry is derived from a study of blood T cell repertoires in COVID-19. Looking at the study overall: Samples taken during acute and convalescent COVID-19 were collected in the United States, Italy and Spain. Sample material is recorded as cDNA or gDNA derived from T cells, B-cell-depleted T cells, or PBMCs.

The V end lost 3 bases, the J end lost 8 bases, and 17 bases lay between the germline ends. The CDR3 spans 15 residues. Germline values: CDR1 LGHDT, CDR2 YNNKEL (reference sequence). Original analysis: Amplification with reference gene primers provided the estimates of nucleated cell counts. Assay: immunoSEQ multiplex PCR; the TCRdb copy retains only in-frame clones and omits some. The DNA was the basis for D and trimming; V, J and clone size are from that table. The sample includes about 120,000 clones, roughly four fifths of them seen just once. The specimen sequenced was peripheral blood. The V gene is TRBV3-1 (or the pseudogene TRBV3-2), the J gene TRBJ1-5; D remains unclear. The source is a human donor in a cohort sampled during active COVID-19. This CDR3 is CASSQGSRAWEPQHF. The CDR3 DNA follows: TGTGCCAGCAGCCAGGGGAGCCGGGCATGGGAGCCCCAGCATTTT.